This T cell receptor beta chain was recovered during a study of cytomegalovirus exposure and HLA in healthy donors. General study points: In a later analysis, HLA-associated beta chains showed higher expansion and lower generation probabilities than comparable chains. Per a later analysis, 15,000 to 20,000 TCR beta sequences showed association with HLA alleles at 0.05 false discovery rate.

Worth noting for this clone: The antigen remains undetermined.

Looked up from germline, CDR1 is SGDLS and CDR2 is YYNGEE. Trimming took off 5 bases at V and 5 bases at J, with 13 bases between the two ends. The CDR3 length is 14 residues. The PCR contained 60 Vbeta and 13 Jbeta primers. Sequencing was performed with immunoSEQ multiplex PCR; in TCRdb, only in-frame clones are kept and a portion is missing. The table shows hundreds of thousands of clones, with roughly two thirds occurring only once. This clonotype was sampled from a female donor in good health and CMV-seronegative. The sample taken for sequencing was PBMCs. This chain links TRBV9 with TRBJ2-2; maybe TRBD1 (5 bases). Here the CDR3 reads CASRGREKTGELFF. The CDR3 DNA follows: TGTGCCAGCAGGGGCAGGGAAAAAACCGGGGAGCTGTTTTTT.